The rows below give T cell receptor beta chains drawn from one sample of a study of T cells in tuberculosis. Libraries were prepared by immunoSEQ multiplex PCR; TCRdb keeps only in-frame clonotypes and omits some of them. The sample records 30,000 to 45,000 clones, over 90% being singletons. The sequenced sample was PBMCs. The source of these receptors is a donor aged 10-29 years with latent tuberculosis or without tuberculosis infection. The CDR3 runs from the conserved cysteine through the conserved F or W. D genes are given only for firm matches. Size is stated for part of the rows, as once, few or many counts, or as a class when the clone is expanded.

size	D	V	J	DNA	CDR3
NA	TRBD1	TRBV7-2	TRBJ1-2	TGTGCCAGCAGCTCGACAGGGGGGAACTATGGCTACACCTTC	CASSSTGGNYGYTF
NA	NA	TRBV19	TRBJ2-1	TGTGCCAGTAACGCGAAGCGCCTCTACAATGAGCAGTTCTTC	CASNAKRLYNEQFF
few	NA	TRBV30	TRBJ1-5	TGTGCCTGGAGTCAAAGACAGACTAATCAGCCCCAGCATTTT	CAWSQRQTNQPQHF
NA	TRBD1	TRBV27	TRBJ1-2	TGTGCCAGCAGTCCCAGACAGGGTGGGTCTGACTACACCTTC	CASSPRQGGSDYTF
NA	NA	TRBV5-6	TRBJ2-4	TGTGCCAGCAGCCACCGGGTCGAGACAGCAAACATTCAGTACTTC	CASSHRVETANIQYF
NA	TRBD1	TRBV5-6	TRBJ1-2	TGTGCCAGCTCTTTTGGGGACAGCGATGGCTACACCTTC	CASSFGDSDGYTF
NA	TRBD1	TRBV5-6	TRBJ1-1	TGTGCCAGCAGCCGTTACGACAGGGGAGGTGACACTGAAGCTTTCTTT	CASSRYDRGGDTEAFF
few	TRBD1	TRBV9	TRBJ1-1	TGTGCCAGCAGCGCTTGGACAGGGGGGGCTAGAACTGAAGCTTTCTTT	CASSAWTGGARTEAFF
NA	NA	TRBV19	TRBJ2-2	TGTGCCAGTATGGGGCCCGCGAACACCGGGGAGCTGTTTTTT	CASMGPANTGELFF
NA	TRBD1	TRBV25-1	TRBJ2-2	TGTGCCAGCCGGGACAGGGGGACCGGGGAGCTGTTTTTT	CASRDRGTGELFF
NA	TRBD1	TRBV7-3	TRBJ2-2	TGTGCCAGCAGACCCGGGGACAGGAACACCGGGGAGCTGTTTTTT	CASRPGDRNTGELFF
NA	TRBD1	TRBV5-6	TRBJ1-2	TGTGCCAGCAGCCCCCCGGGACAGGGTGGTGGCTACACCTTC	CASSPPGQGGGYTF
few	TRBD1	TRBV6-1	TRBJ1-6	TGTGCCAGCAGTGAATTCCGGACAGGGAATTCACCCCTCCACTTT	CASSEFRTGNSPLHF
NA	NA	TRBV7-2	TRBJ2-7	TGTGCCAGCAGCTCGACTTACTACGAGCAGTACTTC	CASSSTYYEQYF
once	NA	TRBV19	TRBJ1-2	TGTGCCAGTAGTATGGTCCGGGACATTCCGCACTACACCTTC	CASSMVRDIPHYTF
NA	NA	TRBV6-1	TRBJ1-2	TGTGCCAGCAGTGCCTCGTCCGGGATCCAGATCTCTGGCTACACCTTC	CASSASSGIQISGYTF
NA	NA	TRBV29-1	TRBJ1-4	TGCAGCGTACGGGGGGGGGAACAGGGAAATGAAAAACTGTTTTTT	CSVRGGEQGNEKLFF
few	TRBD2	TRBV6-4	TRBJ2-2	TGTGCCAGCAGTGAGCGGGGGGGCACCGGGGAGCTGTTTTTT	CASSERGGTGELFF
NA	NA	TRBV7-2	TRBJ1-3	TGTGCCAGCAGCTTACCGGGTACCGGTGGAAACACCATATATTTT	CASSLPGTGGNTIYF
NA	NA	TRBV27	TRBJ2-3	TGTGCCAGCAGATTCCCCCTAAGCACAGATACGCAGTATTTT	CASRFPLSTDTQYF
NA	NA	TRBV5-8	TRBJ1-6	TGTGCCAGCAGCTCGAGACAGCTACTCAATTCACCCCTCCACTTT	CASSSRQLLNSPLHF
NA	NA	TRBV7-8	TRBJ1-2	TGTGCCAGCAGCCCAGTTCCTACTAGTGGCTACACCTTC	CASSPVPTSGYTF
once	TRBD1	TRBV5-1	TRBJ2-3	TGCGCCAGCAGCCCATGGGACAGGGGGGGAACAGATACGCAGTATTTT	CASSPWDRGGTDTQYF
NA	TRBD2	TRBV9	TRBJ2-3	TGTGCCAGCAGCGTCACTAGCGGGTACACAGATACGCAGTATTTT	CASSVTSGYTDTQYF
once	TRBD1	TRBV4-1	TRBJ1-1	TGCGCCAGCAGCCGACAGGGGTTGAACACTGAAGCTTTCTTT	CASSRQGLNTEAFF
NA	NA	TRBV6-5	TRBJ1-1	TGTGCCAGCAGTTACAGGTCATCCCGGGCTGAAGCTTTCTTT	CASSYRSSRAEAFF
NA	NA	TRBV25-1	TRBJ1-5	TGTGCCAGCAGTCCCCCACAGCTCAATCAGCCCCAGCATTTT	CASSPPQLNQPQHF
NA	NA	TRBV5-5	TRBJ2-6	TGTGCCAGCAGCTTGGGACAGACCTCTGGGGCCAACGTCCTGACTTTC	CASSLGQTSGANVLTF
NA	TRBD1	TRBV27	TRBJ1-1	TGTGCCAGCAGTTTACGGACAGGAATGAACACTGAAGCTTTCTTT	CASSLRTGMNTEAFF
NA	TRBD2	TRBV5-6	TRBJ2-2	TGTGCCAGCAGCTTGGAAGCGGGGCCGGACACCGGGGAGCTGTTTTTT	CASSLEAGPDTGELFF
once	NA	TRBV25-1	TRBJ2-7	TGTGCCAGCAGTGAATTATCCGACGAGCAGTACTTC	CASSELSDEQYF
NA	TRBD1	TRBV11-2	TRBJ2-7	TGTGCCAGCAGCTTAAGAGGGGGCCCCTACGAGCAGTACTTC	CASSLRGGPYEQYF
NA	TRBD1	TRBV5-8	TRBJ2-2	TGTGCCAGCAGCCCGGGACAGGGGACACCGAACACCGGGGAGCTGTTTTTT	CASSPGQGTPNTGELFF
NA	NA	TRBV19	TRBJ1-2	TGTGCCAGTAGTACCGTTCAGGGTTCCGGTGGGCAAGGGTATGGCTACACCTTC	CASSTVQGSGGQGYGYTF
NA	NA	TRBV15	TRBJ1-1	TGTGCCACGGAGACAGGTTTCGATGAAGCTTTCTTT	CATETGFDEAFF